A selection of T cell receptor beta chains follows, all from one sample in a study of cytomegalovirus exposure and HLA in healthy donors. The data were produced by immunoSEQ multiplex PCR, yet TCRdb's version contains in-frame clones alone and is incomplete. The sample has some 130,000 clones; about four fifths are singletons. Input material: PBMCs. Receptors were obtained from a young man in good health. Both conserved end residues are part of each CDR3. The order of the fields is CDR3 DNA, CDR3 protein, V gene, clone size, J gene, D gene. D genes are given only for firm matches. The listing skips clone size in some rows; elsewhere it reads once, few, many or a size class.

cdr3_nt: TGTGCCAGCAGGTCCGAGCTGACAGTCGTTGAGCAGTACTTC; cdr3_aa: CASRSELTVVEQYF; v_call: TRBV2; clone_size: few; j_call: TRBJ2-7; d_call: .
cdr3_nt: TGTGCCAGCAGGAAACAGGGGTCCGGGGAGCTGTTTTTT; cdr3_aa: CASRKQGSGELFF; v_call: TRBV6-1; clone_size: .; j_call: TRBJ2-2; d_call: TRBD1
cdr3_nt: TGTGCCAGCAGTGGACAGGGGAAACACGAGCAGTACTTC; cdr3_aa: CASSGQGKHEQYF; v_call: TRBV27; clone_size: .; j_call: TRBJ2-7; d_call: TRBD1
cdr3_nt: TGTGCCAGCAGCTTCTTGGACTTCTCTAATGAGCAGTTCTTC; cdr3_aa: CASSFLDFSNEQFF; v_call: TRBV11-2; clone_size: .; j_call: TRBJ2-1; d_call: .
cdr3_nt: TGTGCCAGTAGTATGAACGGGAGGGACACAGATACGCAGTATTTT; cdr3_aa: CASSMNGRDTDTQYF; v_call: TRBV19; clone_size: .; j_call: TRBJ2-3; d_call: TRBD2
cdr3_nt: TGTGCCAGCAAGACAGGGTTGGGGTCCTACGAGCAGTACTTC; cdr3_aa: CASKTGLGSYEQYF; v_call: TRBV27; clone_size: .; j_call: TRBJ2-7; d_call: TRBD1
cdr3_nt: TGTGCCATCAGCTCCCCAGGAGGGACTGAAGCTTTCTTT; cdr3_aa: CAISSPGGTEAFF; v_call: TRBV10-3; clone_size: .; j_call: TRBJ1-1; d_call: .
cdr3_nt: TGTGCCAGCATCATGGGGCTAGCGGGAGGAGAGACCCAGTACTTC; cdr3_aa: CASIMGLAGGETQYF; v_call: TRBV7-2; clone_size: .; j_call: TRBJ2-5; d_call: TRBD2
cdr3_nt: TGTGCCAGCAGTGCGGACACATCCTACGAGCAGTACTTC; cdr3_aa: CASSADTSYEQYF; v_call: TRBV6-5; clone_size: .; j_call: TRBJ2-7; d_call: .
cdr3_nt: TGTGCCAGCAGCCCTAGGGCCCCTAGCGACCCCACCGGGGAGCTGTTTTTT; cdr3_aa: CASSPRAPSDPTGELFF; v_call: TRBV7-8; clone_size: once; j_call: TRBJ2-2; d_call: .
cdr3_nt: TGTGCCAGCAGCTTAGAAGGCCTAGCGGGATTTGAGGAGCAGTTCTTC; cdr3_aa: CASSLEGLAGFEEQFF; v_call: TRBV11-3; clone_size: .; j_call: TRBJ2-1; d_call: TRBD2
cdr3_nt: TGTGCCAGCAGCTTAGTTGGGACAGGGGGTATTCAGCCCCAGCATTTT; cdr3_aa: CASSLVGTGGIQPQHF; v_call: TRBV7-2; clone_size: .; j_call: TRBJ1-5; d_call: TRBD1
cdr3_nt: TGTGCCAGCAGTGAACCCGGGACTAGACGCTACTTC; cdr3_aa: CASSEPGTRRYF; v_call: TRBV6-1; clone_size: .; j_call: TRBJ2-5; d_call: TRBD2
cdr3_nt: TGTGCCAGCAGCTCCCGACAGGGGAACCATGAGCAGTTCTTC; cdr3_aa: CASSSRQGNHEQFF; v_call: TRBV7-9; clone_size: .; j_call: TRBJ2-1; d_call: TRBD1
cdr3_nt: TGTGCCAGTAAAGGGAGAACATCCGGGCAGTACTTC; cdr3_aa: CASKGRTSGQYF; v_call: TRBV19; clone_size: .; j_call: TRBJ2-5; d_call: .
cdr3_nt: TGTGCCAGCTACCAGGGTGAGATATCTTTCTTT; cdr3_aa: CASYQGEISFF; v_call: TRBV2; clone_size: .; j_call: TRBJ1-1; d_call: .
cdr3_nt: TGTGCCACCTTAGGACAGACTGTCTATGGCTACACCTTC; cdr3_aa: CATLGQTVYGYTF; v_call: TRBV6-5; clone_size: .; j_call: TRBJ1-2; d_call: .
cdr3_nt: TGTGCCAGCAGCTTAAGGGGACTAGACTACAATGAGCAGTTCTTC; cdr3_aa: CASSLRGLDYNEQFF; v_call: TRBV7-3; clone_size: .; j_call: TRBJ2-1; d_call: TRBD2
cdr3_nt: TGTGCCAGCAGTCTCGACAGGGGCACTGAAGCTTTCTTT; cdr3_aa: CASSLDRGTEAFF; v_call: TRBV6-5; clone_size: few; j_call: TRBJ1-1; d_call: TRBD1
cdr3_nt: TGTGCCAGCAGTCCATGGGACAAGATGAACACTGAAGCTTTCTTT; cdr3_aa: CASSPWDKMNTEAFF; v_call: TRBV28; clone_size: few; j_call: TRBJ1-1; d_call: .